The 7 T cell receptor beta chains listed next were all sequenced from one sample in a study of CD8+CD57+ T cells in acquired aplastic anemia (dated by TCRdb to 2017 to 2018). TCRdb shows the sequencer as Illumina HiSeq 2000. Genomic DNA served as template for TCR beta VDJ combination and CDR3 sequence profiling. TCRdb handled the public reads itself, with Q25 trimming in fastp and clone calling in MiXCR, and kept productive beta chains. Rows are combined by CDR3 protein, so each entry shows the most common genes and DNA. A total of 200,000 to 250,000 distinct CDR3 sequences appear in this sample, around 32% of them only once. Approximately 1.2% of the sample is taken by the ten largest. The sample comprised sorted CD4+, CD8+, or CD8+CD57+ T cells (not recorded which) from PBMCs. Receptors originate from a human donor in good health, serving as a control.

This clonotype was picked up many times. The chain combines TRBV20-1 with TRBJ2-7; a possible D gene is TRBD2 (5 bases). The V gene lost 0 bases and the J gene lost 5 bases, with 11 bases spanning the gap. CDR3 length: 13 amino acids. Germline loops: CDR1 DFQATT, CDR2 SNEGSKA (reference sequence). Written as DNA, the CDR3 is TGCAGTGCTAGAGAATCACCGGAGGACGAGCAGTACTTC. This gives the protein CSARESPEDEQYF.

This clonotype was detected ten times or more. V usage is TRBV24-1 and J usage is TRBJ2-1; 15 nucleotides align to TRBD2. The V and J ends lost 9 bases and 6 bases, in that order; junction bases with no gene match: 5. The CDR3 spans 15 residues. Germline V lookup: CDR1 KGHDR, CDR2 SFDVKD. CDR3 in DNA: TGTGCCACCGGCGGACTAGCGGGAGGGCCCAATGAGCAGTTCTTC. Residues: CATGGLAGGPNEQFF.

In this sample, this clonotype turned up many times. The chain combines TRBV20-1 with TRBJ1-1; D uncertain. V was clipped by 7 bases and J by 8 bases, with 23 bases between them. The CDR3 loop spans 14 amino acids. Looked up from germline, CDR1 is DFQATT and CDR2 is SNEGSKA (reference sequence). The CDR3 is CSGFQAADRAEAFF. The CDR3 nucleotides read TGCAGTGGTTTCCAGGCCGCCGACCGCGCGGAAGCTTTCTTT.

This clonotype has just a few counts. The chain uses TRBV11-2 and TRBJ2-1, with TRBD2 matching 7 bases. The V and J ends lost 5 bases and 0 bases, in that order; junction bases with no gene match: 7. CDR3 size: 16 residues. CDR1 and CDR2 (germline): SGHAT, FQNNGV. The CDR3 DNA sequence: TGTGCCAGCAGCACTACGCGGGGGTTCTCCTACAATGAGCAGTTCTTC. It encodes CASSTTRGFSYNEQFF.

This clonotype has ten or more counts. This chain uses TRBV5-1 with TRBJ2-7; D might be TRBD1 (5 bases). There are 13 residues in the CDR3. Trimming removed 2 bases from V and 3 bases from J, with 9 bases in between. The germline CDR1 and CDR2 sequences are SGHRS and YFSETQ. As DNA, the CDR3 is TGCGCCAGCAGCTTTACAGGCAACTACGAGCAGTACTTC. This gives the protein CASSFTGNYEQYF.

This clonotype was seen repeatedly, ten times or more. The chain employs TRBV12-3 or TRBV12-4 and TRBJ2-7; tentatively, D is TRBD2 (6 bases). CDR3 length: 15 amino acids. Trimming cost V 3 bases and J 5 bases, with 17 bases left between them. DNA for the CDR3: TGTGCCAGCAGTTTCTGGCGGGACCCGCCCGACGAGCAGTACTTC. This codes for CASSFWRDPPDEQYF.

The rearrangement links TRBV13 to TRBJ2-1; 9 positions match TRBD2. From germline, CDR1 is PRHDT and CDR2 FYEKMQ (reference sequence). Trimming cost V 0 bases and J 3 bases; bases outside gene matches: 3. The CDR3 length is 16 residues. The CDR3 loop is CASSLGTSGIYNEQFF. In DNA form, the CDR3 reads TGTGCCAGCAGCTTAGGGACTAGCGGAATCTACAATGAGCAGTTCTTC.